The T cell receptor beta chain under discussion was sequenced for a study of graft-versus-host responses after intestinal transplantation. With regard to this clone: The target antigen is unknown.

Whole-study results and caveats: Where graft-donor T cell macrochimerism was present, patients had high graft-versus-host to host-versus-graft clonal ratios in allografts.

Clones were sequenced by immunoSEQ multiplex PCR, and TCRdb holds only the in-frame ones, with some missing. Of 100,000 or so clones in the sample, 80% to 95% were seen once. In germline, CDR1 is MNHNS, CDR2 SASEGT. This CDR3 has 13 residues. Trimming took off 4 bases at V and 5 bases at J, with 9 bases between the two ends. The specimen was unstimulated CD4+ T cells sorted from spleen or lymph node cells, collected before intestinal transplant. The TCR was taken from a human donor who received an intestinal transplant. The rearrangement uses TRBV6-1 and TRBJ2-1; D not certain. The CDR3 nucleotides are TGTGCCAGCAGTGGAGGCCGGAACAATGAGCAGTTCTTC. Residues: CASSGGRNNEQFF.